The clone carrying this T cell receptor (beta chain) was recorded a few times. Its specificity is not known. There are 16 residues in the CDR3. Both 60 Vbeta primers and 13 Jbeta primers went into the PCR. Sequencing was performed with immunoSEQ multiplex PCR; in TCRdb, only in-frame clones are kept and a portion is missing. Seen here are 100,000 to 150,000 clones, approximately 78% observed once, and the top ten hold roughly 10%. These data belong to a study of cytomegalovirus exposure and HLA in healthy donors. Study in general: Assignment to the Caucasian-associated ancestry cluster applied to more than 75% of the approximately 370 genotyped donors.

Study observations and caveats: In a later analysis, HLA-associated beta chains showed higher expansion and lower generation probabilities than comparable chains. Reportedly, fewer N-insertions than the 666-donor mean appeared in an Asian-associated ancestry cluster in a later analysis.

The rearrangement joins TRBV21-1 to TRBJ1-2; TRBD1 is the table's D call, not checked against the DNA. TRBV21-1 is listed as a pseudogene. This clonotype originated in a man between 25 and 39 years old in good health and CMV-seropositive. The sequenced material came from PBMCs. DNA for the CDR3: TGTGCCAGCAGGATCAAGCGACAGGGGGGGAACTATGGCTACACCTTC. Encoded protein: CASRIKRQGGNYGYTF.